The sequence of this TCR beta chain was determined in a study of blood T cells in healthy people across ages. Overall study results and limits: A strong correlation was found between TCR beta diversity and the percentage of naive T cells. Observed TCR beta diversity per million T cells went down as age went up. This fall followed a roughly linear course with age. Naive and antigen-experienced cells could not be conclusively compared, given unsorted PBMCs.

It was with a sample-barcoded 5' primer and a J-beta primer mix that a second PCR of roughly 6 to 11 cycles was run. TCRdb reanalysed the 5' RACE reads using MiXCR and keeps one entry per CDR3 protein. The sample has 1.5 million or so distinct CDR3 sequences; roughly 43% are singletons. As to this clonotype: Its antigen is unidentified. One end of the junction varies from germline; a read error may be responsible.

Germline-derived CDR1 and CDR2 are MNHEY and SVGEGT. The CDR3 contains 15 residues. The donors, healthy Caucasians from Russia, were aged roughly 6 to 90. The sequencing input was blood. The chain joins TRBV6-2 or TRBV6-3 to TRBJ2-7, with D possibly being TRBD1 (6 bases). This clonotype was obtained from a woman aged 18-29 years in good health. This CDR3 is CAGREGQTAYYEQYF. CDR3 bases: TGCGCCGGCAGAGAAGGACAGACGGCCTACTACGAGCAGTACTTC.